This T cell receptor beta chain was sequenced during a study of shared clonotypes between healthy human individuals. General observations from the study: Estimated clonotype richness was generally higher in naive than memory subsets. Donors were few, which limited the genetic and exposure-history diversity represented. An effect of sequencing depth on clonotype sharing among donors was expected.

A remark on this clone: Its target is not known.

TCRdb keeps only in-frame clones here, not all; method: immunoSEQ multiplex PCR. The table records roughly 2,000,000 clones, about 95% of them present only once. CD45RO-negative, CCR7-positively selected cells formed the naive CD8 fraction, excluding terminally differentiated effector memory CD45RA+ cells. Sequenced: naive CD8+ T cells sorted from blood. This TCR derives from a man between 18 and 29 years old in good health.

In DNA form, the CDR3 reads TGTGCCAGCAGCTTAGGTTCGGGTTACGAGCAGTACTTC. Amino acids: CASSLGSGYEQYF. The V gene is TRBV7-6, the J gene TRBJ2-7, with D uncertain. This CDR3 region has 13 residues. CDR1 and CDR2 from the germline V gene are SGHVS and FNYEAQ. V lost 1 base, J lost 4 bases, and 8 bases lay in between. The full variable domain, with the rest looked up from reference TRBV7-6 and TRBJ2-7, is GAGVSQSPRYKVTKRGQDVALRCDPISGHVSLYWYRQALGQGPEFLTYFNYEAQQDKSGLPNDRFSAERPEGSISTLTIQRTEQRDSAMYRCASSLGSGYEQYFGPGTRLTVT.